Detailed here is one T cell receptor (beta chain). Its antigen is unknown. Germline CDR1 KGHDR, CDR2 SFDVKD. CDR3 length: 15 amino acids. Trimming took 1 base from V and 8 from J, leaving 16 bases between them. This entry belongs to a study of human T cells and chemical hapten exposure. Study-level information: Variation in per-sample TCR yields came mainly from small pooled library volume differences.

Points from the study as a whole: Since the donors had alopecia, their immune response may not be the same as that of healthy people. Counts of TCRs above 1 in 1000 frequency stayed unchanged with DPC sensitization.

Specified time point: patch test 2, 6 weeks after DPC sensitization. Treatment in this sample: therapeutic diphenylcyclopropenone sensitization with weekly scalp DPC. TCRdb ran MiXCR on the RACE reads and lists one entry per CDR3 protein. Of more than 75,000 distinct CDR3 sequences in the sample, about 9% were seen once. This clonotype was sampled from a woman aged 40 to 50 with alopecia areata. Some clones in this sample may be carry-over from other donors' samples. Sequenced here: whole blood, sampled in connection with sensitization to the hapten diphenylcyclopropenone (DPC). This sequence joins TRBV24-1 and TRBJ1-1; D gene uncertain. The CDR3 nucleotides read TGTGCCACCAGTGATTTTAAGCGGGAGACGCCAGAAGCTTTCTTT. Its translation is CATSDFKRETPEAFF.